Each of the 19 T cell receptor beta chains below was sequenced from the same sample in a study of cytomegalovirus exposure and HLA in healthy donors. The PCR contained 60 Vbeta and 13 Jbeta primers. The data were produced by immunoSEQ multiplex PCR, yet TCRdb's version contains in-frame clones alone and is incomplete. The repertoire holds around 100,000 clones, with less than 85% as singletons. The sample taken for sequencing was PBMCs. The receptors stem from a woman aged 60-75 years in good health and CMV-seropositive.

V and J are TRBV30 and TRBJ1-3; no reliable D call. The V gene's germline CDR1 is GTSNPN and CDR2 SVGIG (reference sequence). CDR3 length: 13 residues. The germline V and J ends were trimmed by 0 bases and 6 bases, with 9 bases remaining between them. The CDR3 is CAWSVQMANTIYF. DNA of the CDR3: TGTGCCTGGAGTGTACAAATGGCAAACACCATATATTTT.

The rearrangement links TRBV23-1 to TRBJ1-3; D gene ambiguous. TRBV23-1 is treated as an ORF (open reading frame) with a function not yet certain. V dropped 2 bases and J dropped 9 bases, with 5 bases sitting between them. CDR3 length: 11 residues. This chain's CDR3 is CASSQRATIYF. The CDR3 DNA reads TGCGCCAGCAGTCAACGCGCCACCATATATTTT.

The chain has TRBV19 and TRBJ2-7; 8 bases map to TRBD1. This CDR3 has 16 amino acids. The germline V gene encodes CDR1 LNHDA and CDR2 SQIVND (reference sequence). The trim removed 5 bases at V and 0 bases at J, leaving 9 bases unmatched. CDR3 nucleotide sequence: TGTGCCAGTAGTCCCCGATCCGGGACAGGCTCCTACGAGCAGTACTTC. Translated, it gives CASSPRSGTGSYEQYF.

This chain joins TRBV18 and TRBJ2-1, with TRBD2 as a possible D gene (5 bases). CDR3 length equals 13 residues. The V and J ends lost 3 bases and 5 bases respectively, with 8 bases between them. Germline CDR1 and CDR2: KGHSH and LQKENI. Written as DNA, the CDR3 is TGTGCCAGCTCACCTTCAGCGGACAATGAGCAGTTCTTC. Protein: CASSPSADNEQFF.

The chain uses TRBV2 and TRBJ2-3, with no clear D. The CDR3 sequence is 14 residues long. V dropped 4 bases and J dropped 4 bases, with 12 bases sitting between them. In germline, CDR1 is SNHLY, CDR2 FYNNEI. The CDR3 DNA sequence: TGTGCCAGCAGTGGGGCAATTGTAGCAGATACGCAGTATTTT. It is translated as CASSGAIVADTQYF.

The V and J genes are TRBV19 and TRBJ1-3, with no clear D. Trimming pared 3 bases from V and 3 bases from J, leaving 6 bases between. Germline lookup yields CDR1 LNHDA and CDR2 SQIVND (reference sequence). The CDR3 runs to 13 residues. The CDR3 reads CASSIGLGNTIYF. Written as DNA, the CDR3 is TGTGCCAGTAGTATTGGACTTGGAAACACCATATATTTT.

V gene TRBV13 combines with J gene TRBJ2-7; 8 positions match TRBD1. The CDR3 runs 14 residues. The germline V gene encodes CDR1 PRHDT and CDR2 FYEKMQ (reference sequence). V was pared by 5 bases and J by 5 bases, with 8 bases of the junction left unmatched. The CDR3 protein is CASSLRTGSHEQYF. The CDR3 DNA is TGTGCCAGCAGCCTAAGGACAGGGTCCCACGAGCAGTACTTC.

The chain carries TRBV10-1 and TRBJ2-1; D is perhaps TRBD1 (6 bases). The CDR3 consists of 16 residues. Germline values: CDR1 WNHNN, CDR2 SYGVQD (reference sequence). Trimming removed 6 bases from V and 6 bases from J, with 21 bases in between. The CDR3 DNA sequence: TGCGCCAGCAGCGAGCCTGGGGAAAGGGGGTCCAATGAGCAGTTCTTC. It encodes CASSEPGERGSNEQFF.

This clone was counted a few times. V is TRBV19 and J is TRBJ1-5; 8 nucleotides agree with TRBD1. The CDR3 spans 13 residues. Looked up from germline, CDR1 is LNHDA and CDR2 is SQIVND (reference sequence). J was trimmed by 5 bases and V by 9 bases; bases with no gene match: 6. This chain's CDR3 is CASRDRLHQPQHF. In DNA, the CDR3 is TGTGCCAGCAGGGACAGGCTTCATCAGCCCCAGCATTTT.

The CDR3 DNA reads TGTGCCAGCAGCTTGAGGGGGGGGTTCCAAGAGACCCAGTACTTC. The encoded protein is CASSLRGGFQETQYF. The chain joins TRBV5-4 to TRBJ2-5; weak D call: TRBD2 (7 bases). Germline CDR1 reads SGHNT; CDR2 reads YYREEE (reference sequence). This CDR3 region has 15 residues. V lost 1 base and J 1 base, leaving 11 bases between the germline ends.

A note on this clone: The sample holds other DNA sequences that translate to the same CDR3. The chain couples TRBV7-3 to TRBJ1-1; 8 nucleotides match TRBD1. Germline CDR1 is SGHTA and CDR2 is FQGTGA. The trim removed 5 bases at V and 1 base at J, leaving 3 bases unmatched. This CDR3 is 14 amino acids long. The CDR3 DNA reads as TGTGCCAGCAGCAAAGGGACAGGGAACACTGAAGCTTTCTTT. This codes for CASSKGTGNTEAFF. Full variable domain (remainder filled in from reference TRBV7-3 and TRBJ1-1): GAGVSQTPSNKVTEKGKYVELRCDPISGHTALYWYRQSLGQGPEFLIYFQGTGAADDSGLPNDRFFAVRPEGSVSTLKIQRTERGDSAVYLCASSKGTGNTEAFFGQGTRLTVV.

This clone came up a few times. This sequence joins TRBV4-1 and TRBJ2-2; 8 bases fit TRBD2. The CDR3 length is 14 residues. Germline assignment: CDR1 MGHRA and CDR2 YSYEKL. J was trimmed by 7 bases and V by 6 bases; bases with no gene match: 7. In nucleotides, the CDR3 is TGCGCCAGCAGGAGCGGACTAGCTGGCGGGGAGCTGTTTTTT. Translation: CASRSGLAGGELFF.

The chain employs TRBV5-1 and TRBJ1-1; the D gene is possibly TRBD1 (6 bases). CDR1 and CDR2 (germline): SGHRS, YFSETQ. With 4 bases removed from V and 1 base from J, the gap between germline ends came to 17 bases. CDR3 length: 16 amino acids. CDR3 sequence reads: CASSPSLDRRNTEAFF. The DNA for the CDR3 is TGCGCCAGCAGCCCAAGCCTAGACAGGAGGAACACTGAAGCTTTCTTT. Supplemented by reference TRBV5-1 and TRBJ1-1, the full variable domain reads KAGVTQTPRYLIKTRGQQVTLSCSPISGHRSVSWYQQTPGQGLQFLFEYFSETQRNKGNFPGRFSGRQFSNSRSEMNVSTLELGDSALYLCASSPSLDRRNTEAFFGQGTRLTVV.

V and J are TRBV5-1 and TRBJ2-5; 8 nucleotides agree with TRBD2. This CDR3 is built from 14 residues. J gave up 3 bases and V 4 bases, and 5 bases lay outside the gene matches. CDR1 is SGHRS, CDR2 YFSETQ, per germline. CDR3 loop: CASSPGGGEETQYF. The CDR3 DNA sequence: TGCGCCAGCAGCCCGGGAGGGGGGGAAGAGACCCAGTACTTC.

The J gene is TRBJ1-1, the V gene TRBV7-9; no definite D call. The length of the CDR3 is 14 residues. Germline V gene data show CDR1 as SEHNR and CDR2 as FQNEAQ (reference sequence). Trimming left V 0 bases short and J 4 bases short, with 9 bases between. In DNA form, the CDR3 reads TGTGCCAGCAGCTTAGCGCGGGTAGGCACTGAAGCTTTCTTT. Its translation: CASSLARVGTEAFF.

This clone was found a few times. This chain joins TRBV6-1 and TRBJ2-7; TRBD2 aligns across 9 bases. V lost 7 bases to trimming and J lost 3 bases; unmatched junction nucleotides: 1. The CDR3 runs 12 residues. Germline CDR1 MNHNS, CDR2 SASEGT. Here the CDR3 DNA reads TGTGCCAGCACTAGCGGGATCTACGAGCAGTACTTC. This codes for CASTSGIYEQYF.

Worth noting for this clone: Because the CDR3's place on the DNA is in doubt, the DNA is left out and the CDR3 is given as listed by TCRdb. The V call is TRBV25-1, the J call TRBJ2-3; TRBD2 is the table's D call, not checked against the DNA. Germline V gene sequence: CDR1 MGHDK, CDR2 SYGVNS. With termini counted, the CDR3 has 12 amino acids. The CDR3 sequence: CASSSSTDTQYF.

This clone has just one count. The V call is TRBV5-1, the J call TRBJ1-3; the match to TRBD1 covers 8 bases. V lost 0 bases, J lost 3 bases, and 2 bases stayed unmatched. Germline-derived CDR1 and CDR2 are SGHRS and YFSETQ. The CDR3 has 15 residues. In nucleotides, the CDR3 is TGCGCCAGCAGCTTGGGGACAGGGCGTGGAAACACCATATATTTT. As protein: CASSLGTGRGNTIYF.

The rearrangement joins TRBV5-1 to TRBJ2-3; perhaps TRBD2 as D (7 bases). Germline V CDR1 and CDR2: SGHRS, YFSETQ. The CDR3 has 15 amino acids. Deletions cut 7 bases from V and 5 bases from J, with 20 bases between. CDR3 nucleotides: TGCGCCAGCCGATTCACTGTAGGGGGGGGAGATACGCAGTATTTT. It encodes CASRFTVGGGDTQYF.